Described below is a single TCR beta chain sequence and its context. Its antigen is currently unknown. This table comes from immunoSEQ multiplex PCR, and its TCRdb copy is limited to in-frame clones, with some not included. The sample lists about 38,000 clones; around three quarters were seen once. This entry belongs to a study of a mutant IDH1 vaccine in newly diagnosed glioma. Study summary: Eight vaccinations went to patients in weeks 1, 3, 5, 7, 11, 15, 19, 23. Therapy received beforehand was radiotherapy, temozolomide, or both, with most patients given both.

General observations from the study: Pseudoprogression seemingly bore no relation to changes in top peripheral T cell clonotypes.

Unmatched junction bases numbered 11, after V lost 0 bases and J lost 6 bases. This CDR3 has 16 amino acids. From germline, CDR1 is SGDLS and CDR2 YYNGEE. Noted time point: week 5, during vaccination. The content of each vaccine dose was 300 ug of mutant IDH1 20-mer peptide, and topical imiquimod accompanied it. The TCR was taken from a middle-aged man with glioma. The gene calls are TRBV9 and TRBJ1-2; 7 nucleotides line up with TRBD1. The input for sequencing was PBMCs, taken from a glioma patient whose treatment included an IDH1 peptide vaccine. The CDR3 loop is CASSVDGRGRGHGYTF. CDR3 in DNA: TGTGCCAGCAGCGTAGACGGGAGGGGGCGCGGACATGGCTACACCTTC.